Listed below are T cell receptor beta chains from one sample, sequenced in a study of shared clonotypes between healthy human individuals. Some clones are missing from TCRdb's copy, which holds only in-frame ones; the method was immunoSEQ multiplex PCR. The data hold some 510,000 clones, with around 79% observed a single time. Sequencing used PBMCs. These TCRs come from a woman between 35 and 50 years old in good health. Some clones in this sample may be carry-over from other donors' samples. Both conserved end residues are part of each CDR3. The D gene is left open where the match is weak. Only part of the rows carry a size: once, few, many, or a class if the clone is expanded.

TRBV9	.	TRBJ1-4	TRBD1	CASSTRQGPNEKLFF	TGTGCCAGCAGCACCAGACAGGGTCCAAATGAAAAACTGTTTTTT
TRBV15	.	TRBJ2-7	.	CATSYDPSGEQYF	TGTGCCACTAGCTACGACCCTTCCGGGGAGCAGTACTTC
TRBV5-1	.	TRBJ1-2	TRBD1	CASSGGTVRTYGYTF	TGCGCCAGCAGCGGGGGGACAGTGAGAACCTATGGCTACACCTTC
TRBV7-2	.	TRBJ2-5	TRBD2	CASSPRTSGRKQETQYF	TGTGCCAGCAGCCCCCGGACTAGCGGGAGGAAACAAGAGACCCAGTACTTC
TRBV10-2	few	TRBJ2-7	TRBD2	CASSESSGIAYEQYF	TGCGCCAGCAGTGAGTCGAGCGGGATCGCCTACGAGCAGTACTTC
TRBV12-5	.	TRBJ2-3	.	CASGLGSSTDTQYF	TGTGCTAGTGGTTTGGGGTCGAGCACAGATACGCAGTATTTT
TRBV5-4	.	TRBJ1-3	.	CASSVDGRSGNTIYF	TGTGCCAGCAGCGTAGACGGTCGCTCTGGAAACACCATATATTTT
TRBV30	.	TRBJ1-1	TRBD1	CAWNDRGLAEAFF	TGTGCCTGGAATGACAGGGGGTTGGCTGAAGCTTTCTTT
TRBV4-2	.	TRBJ2-7	TRBD2	CASSLGRLAGAHEQYF	TGTGCCAGCAGCTTGGGTAGACTAGCGGGAGCCCACGAGCAGTACTTC
TRBV4-1	few	TRBJ1-1	TRBD1	CASSRTDREVPEAFF	TGCGCCAGCAGCCGCACTGACAGGGAGGTCCCTGAAGCTTTCTTT
TRBV4-2	.	TRBJ2-3	.	CASSQDWYSTDTQYF	TGTGCCAGCAGCCAAGATTGGTACTCCACAGATACGCAGTATTTT
TRBV6-5	.	TRBJ2-7	.	CASSYSDGTEQYF	TGTGCCAGCAGTTACTCGGACGGGACGGAACAGTACTTC
TRBV7-2	few	TRBJ2-1	.	CASSLVVGDEQFF	TGTGCCAGCAGCTTAGTAGTTGGGGATGAGCAGTTCTTC
TRBV28	.	TRBJ1-2	TRBD1	CASSSFDRVGDYGYTF	TGTGCCAGCAGTTCCTTCGACAGGGTAGGGGACTATGGCTACACCTTC
TRBV7-8	.	TRBJ2-7	.	CASSLGSTVAYEQYF	TGTGCCAGCAGCTTAGGGTCGACGGTTGCCTACGAGCAGTACTTC
TRBV6-6	.	TRBJ2-5	.	CASSPTDRTQYF	TGTGCCAGCAGTCCCACCGACAGGACCCAGTACTTC
TRBV11-2	.	TRBJ2-2	.	CASSLIVQKNTGELFF	TGTGCCAGCAGCTTAATCGTACAGAAGAACACCGGGGAGCTGTTTTTT
TRBV6-5	.	TRBJ2-7	.	CATTSATYEQYF	TGTGCCACCACCTCAGCAACCTACGAGCAGTACTTC
TRBV10-3	.	TRBJ2-4	TRBD2	CAIRPATSAGGDIQYF	TGTGCCATCAGGCCGGCGACTAGCGCCGGTGGGGACATTCAGTACTTC
TRBV7-8	.	TRBJ2-2	.	CASSLARALGGELFF	TGTGCCAGCAGCTTAGCCAGGGCCTTGGGCGGGGAGCTGTTTTTT
TRBV27	.	TRBJ2-7	.	CASSPGTEQYF	TGTGCCAGCAGTCCAGGGACCGAGCAGTACTTC
TRBV10-3	.	TRBJ1-2	TRBD1	CAISPGGPGGVLQGYTF	TGTGCCATCAGCCCTGGGGGGCCAGGGGGCGTTCTTCAGGGCTACACCTTC
TRBV2	.	TRBJ1-4	TRBD1	CASSRQGGKNEKLFF	TGTGCCAGCAGTAGACAGGGAGGGAAGAATGAAAAACTGTTTTTT
TRBV6-1	.	TRBJ2-2	.	CASLPDSPNTGELFF	TGTGCCAGCCTCCCGGACAGTCCGAACACCGGGGAGCTGTTTTTT
TRBV29-1	.	TRBJ2-1	.	CSVEGRSYNEQFF	TGCAGCGTTGAAGGACGCTCCTACAATGAGCAGTTCTTC
TRBV6-5	.	TRBJ1-5	TRBD1	CASRPTGVHQPQHF	TGTGCCAGCAGGCCGACAGGGGTGCATCAGCCCCAGCATTTT
TRBV5-1	.	TRBJ2-5	TRBD1	CASSLYGTEQETQYF	TGCGCCAGCAGCTTGTACGGGACAGAACAAGAGACCCAGTACTTC
TRBV19	.	TRBJ2-5	TRBD1	CASSTGDSGETQYF	TGTGCCAGTAGTACCGGGGACAGTGGAGAGACCCAGTACTTC
TRBV5-1	.	TRBJ2-3	TRBD2	CASSFQTSATDTQYF	TGCGCCAGCAGTTTTCAGACTAGCGCCACAGATACGCAGTATTTT
TRBV9	.	TRBJ1-4	TRBD1	CASSVGDRDNEKLFF	TGTGCCAGCAGCGTAGGCGACAGGGATAATGAAAAACTGTTTTTT
TRBV6-5	.	TRBJ2-7	.	CASSRGIGYEQYF	TGTGCCAGCTCCCGCGGGATTGGGTACGAGCAGTACTTC
TRBV28	.	TRBJ2-5	TRBD1	CASSFDRAQETQYF	TGTGCCAGCAGTTTCGACAGGGCCCAAGAGACCCAGTACTTC
TRBV7-8	.	TRBJ1-1	TRBD1	CASSYLATGGTEAFF	TGTGCCAGCAGCTACTTAGCCACAGGGGGCACTGAAGCTTTCTTT
TRBV15	many	TRBJ1-6	TRBD1	CATSRGTGRNSPLHF	TGTGCCACCAGCAGAGGGACAGGGCGTAATTCACCCCTCCACTTT
TRBV30	.	TRBJ2-6	.	CAWSGGRYSGANVLTF	TGTGCCTGGAGTGGAGGGAGGTACTCTGGGGCCAACGTCCTGACTTTC
TRBV12-5	.	TRBJ2-2	.	CASASGGLGGELFF	TGTGCTAGTGCCAGCGGCGGATTAGGCGGGGAGCTGTTTTTT
TRBV7-2	.	TRBJ2-1	TRBD2	CASSNPPGTRFIF	TGTGCCAGCAGCAACCCACCCGGGACTAGATTTATCTTC
TRBV10-1	many	TRBJ2-7	.	CATRRRTGGRLAGVIGEQYF	TGCGCCACCCGACGAAGGACAGGGGGTAGGCTAGCGGGAGTGATTGGCGAGCAGTACTTC
TRBV10-1	once	TRBJ2-7	.	CASSEDGAALYEQYF	TGCGCCAGCAGTGAGGACGGAGCCGCCCTCTACGAGCAGTACTTC
TRBV6-5	.	TRBJ1-1	.	CASSYSGRWDTEAFF	TGTGCCAGCAGTTACTCGGGCAGGTGGGACACTGAAGCTTTCTTT
TRBV5-1	.	TRBJ2-5	TRBD2	CASRSGLAGGTETQYF	TGCGCCAGCAGATCGGGACTAGCGGGAGGGACAGAGACCCAGTACTTC
TRBV6-6	few	TRBJ1-1	TRBD1	CASSEYRGLAFF	TGTGCCAGCAGCGAGTACAGGGGGCTGGCTTTCTTT
TRBV18	.	TRBJ1-2	.	CASSPPSGAYGYTF	TGTGCCAGCTCACCACCTTCGGGGGCTTATGGCTACACCTTC
TRBV10-2	once	TRBJ2-5	.	CASSEWQGNKETQYF	TGCGCCAGCAGTGAATGGCAGGGTAATAAAGAGACCCAGTACTTC
TRBV5-1	many	TRBJ1-2	.	CASSLGTSHDGYTF	TGCGCCAGCAGCTTGGGGACCTCACATGATGGCTACACCTTC
TRBV6-4	.	TRBJ2-2	TRBD2	CASSLLAGANTGELFF	TGTGCCAGCAGTCTCCTAGCGGGGGCGAACACCGGGGAGCTGTTTTTT
TRBV19	.	TRBJ2-7	.	CASSIEGYSYEQYF	TGTGCCAGTAGTATAGAGGGCTACTCCTACGAGCAGTACTTC
TRBV7-9	.	TRBJ2-1	.	CASSYAADNEQFF	TGTGCCAGCAGCTACGCCGCCGACAATGAGCAGTTCTTC
TRBV27	.	TRBJ1-5	TRBD1	CASSSFRGRSYQPQHF	TGTGCCAGCAGTTCTTTCAGGGGGCGAAGTTACCAGCCCCAGCATTTT
TRBV28	.	TRBJ2-1	TRBD1	CASSTDRGGTYNEQFF	TGTGCCAGCAGCACCGACAGGGGAGGAACCTACAATGAGCAGTTCTTC
TRBV7-9	many	TRBJ2-2	.	CASRLPFRGDTGELFF	TGTGCCAGCAGATTGCCGTTCAGGGGAGACACCGGGGAGCTGTTTTTT
TRBV5-4	.	TRBJ2-5	.	CASSLPGRWETQYF	TGTGCCAGCAGCTTGCCGGGGAGGTGGGAGACCCAGTACTTC